The rows below give T cell receptor beta chains drawn from one sample of a study of sequential checkpoint blockade in melanoma. The assay was immunoSEQ multiplex PCR, and TCRdb's table has in-frame clones only and misses some. The sample records under 7,000 clones, approximately 53% being singletons. Source: CD8+ T cells sorted from blood (inferred from file names), taken from a patient given nivolumab and ipilimumab in sequence. The receptors come from a human donor with melanoma. The CDR3 runs from the conserved cysteine through the conserved F or W. The order of the fields is CDR3 protein, J gene, V gene.

CASSQDLGETGELFF | TRBJ2-2 | TRBV4-3
CASSSSLYQETQYF | TRBJ2-5 | TRBV21-1
CASSTGQGDEQYF | TRBJ2-7 | TRBV19
CASSLWGAETQYF | TRBJ2-5 | TRBV7-3
CASSPPTDRGYGYTF | TRBJ1-2 | TRBV18
CASSQERGGQETQYF | TRBJ2-5 | TRBV4-3
CASSAHEGRLAYEQFF | TRBJ2-1 | TRBV9
CASSLISSRRDDGYTF | TRBJ1-2 | TRBV7-9
CASSPDRAHTGELFF | TRBJ2-2 | TRBV4-3
CASSLGLADYNEQFF | TRBJ2-1 | TRBV7-6
CASSHEGQGQETQYF | TRBJ2-5 | TRBV4-2
CASSQDEGYRETQYF | TRBJ2-5 | TRBV4-3
CASSLERGGTGELFF | TRBJ2-2 | TRBV7-8